This T cell receptor beta chain was sequenced for a study of metastatic and nonmetastatic thyroid tumors (dated by TCRdb to the early 2020s). Background for the entire study: Repertoires from peripheral blood and from tumor or nodule tissue samples of malignant and benign thyroid patients were compared.

What the work shows at the level of the full study, not this receptor alone: In both blood and tumor samples, malignant tumors were reported to have significantly higher TCR beta diversity than benign nodules.

Comments on this clone: No cognate antigen has been identified for it. No clone much larger than this one lies a single base away; base qualities are absent.

Library creation used PCR. Sequencing took place on an Illumina HiSeq 4000. High-throughput sequencing was used to profile the TCR beta-chain CDR3 region of each patient. Under the source paper's analysis protocol: The researchers built a classifier to tell apart papillary thyroid cancer patients with distant metastasis, based on CDR3 differences among clinicopathological groups. Repertoire diversity was assessed with the Shannon index, and tumor-blood repertoire similarity with the Morisita-Horn index. TCRdb reprocessed the public reads (quality trimming at Q25 with fastp, clone calling with MiXCR) and kept in-frame beta chains. The V and J calls shown here were made by TCRdb, not taken from the authors' results. Present in this sample are approximately 37,000 clones, 20% to 25% of which were seen just once. 2.5% to 3.5% of the sample is held by the ten biggest clonotypes. No patient had received any treatment before thyroid surgery. Using T-cell receptor beta sequencing, the researchers looked back retrospectively at clinical samples from patients, gathered between the early 2010s and the late 2010s.

Germline trimming: 3 bases from V, 4 bases from J; junction bases outside gene matches: 8. The CDR3 spans 14 residues, from the cysteine through the phenylalanine. Solely the CDR3 DNA is kept, with 42 bases framed from the first base. The germline V gene encodes CDR1 DFQATT and CDR2 SNEGSKA (reference sequence). This receptor chain uses TRBV20-1 and TRBJ1-2; TRBD1 aligns with 7 central bases. The clonotype comes from a male donor with papillary thyroid cancer or a benign thyroid nodule (not recorded which). Some clones in this sample may be carry-over from other donors' samples. The sequenced sample consisted of tumor tissue. The CDR3 protein: CSARNTGVGYGYTF. The DNA sequence is as follows: TGCAGTGCTAGGAATACAGGGGTAGGCTATGGCTACACCTTC.